The present entry profiles one TCR beta chain with its context. Its antigen is as yet unknown. The sample originates from a study of OX40 agonist ivuxolimab in advanced cancers. Study-wide results and caveats: On average, a greater number of expanded clones characterised CD8+ T cells relative to CD4+.

Some clones are missing from TCRdb's copy, which holds only in-frame ones; the method was immunoSEQ multiplex PCR. The sample records tens of thousands of clones, over 85% being singletons. CDR1 is DFQATT and CDR2 is SNEGSKA in the germline V gene (reference sequence). The germline V and J ends were trimmed by 6 bases and 4 bases, with 10 bases remaining between them. The CDR3 consists of 11 residues. The starting material was CD4+ or CD8+ T cells sorted from blood, obtained in a trial of the OX40 agonist ivuxolimab. The chain uses TRBV20-1 and TRBJ2-7; no definite D call. The origin of this receptor is an adult with an advanced solid tumor such as melanoma, head and neck, liver or kidney cancer. CDR3 sequence reads: CSAEWGYEQYF. The CDR3 bases are TGCAGTGCAGAGTGGGGTTACGAGCAGTACTTC.